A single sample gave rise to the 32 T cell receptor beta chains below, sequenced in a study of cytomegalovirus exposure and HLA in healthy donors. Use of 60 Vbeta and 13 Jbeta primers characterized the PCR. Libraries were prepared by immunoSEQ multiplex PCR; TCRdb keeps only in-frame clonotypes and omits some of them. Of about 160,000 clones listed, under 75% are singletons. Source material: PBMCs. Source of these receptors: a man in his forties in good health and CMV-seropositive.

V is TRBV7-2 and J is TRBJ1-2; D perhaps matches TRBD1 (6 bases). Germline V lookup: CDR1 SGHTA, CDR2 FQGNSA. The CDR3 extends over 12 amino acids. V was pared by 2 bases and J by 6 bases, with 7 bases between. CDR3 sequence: CASSLSGDGYTF. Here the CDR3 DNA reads TGTGCCAGCAGCTTATCAGGGGATGGCTACACCTTC.

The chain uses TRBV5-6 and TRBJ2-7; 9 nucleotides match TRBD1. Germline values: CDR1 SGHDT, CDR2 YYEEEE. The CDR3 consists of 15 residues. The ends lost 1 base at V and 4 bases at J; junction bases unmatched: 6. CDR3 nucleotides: TGTGCCAGCAGCTTGTTTGGGACAGGGAGTTACGAGCAGTACTTC. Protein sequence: CASSLFGTGSYEQYF.

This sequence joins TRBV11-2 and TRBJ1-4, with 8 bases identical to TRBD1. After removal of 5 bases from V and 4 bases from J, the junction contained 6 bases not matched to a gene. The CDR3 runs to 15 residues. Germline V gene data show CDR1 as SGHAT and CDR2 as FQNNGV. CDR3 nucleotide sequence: TGTGCCAGCAGCGCCGGACAGGGATTTAATGAAAAACTGTTTTTT. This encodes CASSAGQGFNEKLFF.

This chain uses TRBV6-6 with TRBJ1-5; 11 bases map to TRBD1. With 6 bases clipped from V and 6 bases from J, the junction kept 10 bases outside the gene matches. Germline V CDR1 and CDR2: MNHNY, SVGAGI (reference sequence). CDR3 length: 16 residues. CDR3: CASSLGTGGGSQPQHF. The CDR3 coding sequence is TGTGCCAGCAGCCTCGGGACAGGGGGGGGGAGTCAGCCCCAGCATTTT.

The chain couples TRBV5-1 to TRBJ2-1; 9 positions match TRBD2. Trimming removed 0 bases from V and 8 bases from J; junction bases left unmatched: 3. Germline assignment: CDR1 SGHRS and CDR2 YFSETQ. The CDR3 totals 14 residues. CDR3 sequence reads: CASSLGGRAHEQFF. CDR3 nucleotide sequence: TGCGCCAGCAGCTTGGGCGGGAGGGCTCATGAGCAGTTCTTC.

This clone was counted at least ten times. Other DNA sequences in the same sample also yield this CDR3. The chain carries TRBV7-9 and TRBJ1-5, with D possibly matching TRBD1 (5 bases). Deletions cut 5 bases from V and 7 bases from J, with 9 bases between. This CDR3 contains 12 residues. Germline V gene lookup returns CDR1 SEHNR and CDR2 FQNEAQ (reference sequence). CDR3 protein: CASSRGGQPQHF. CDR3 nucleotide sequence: TGTGCCAGCAGCCGGGGGGGGCAGCCCCAGCATTTT.

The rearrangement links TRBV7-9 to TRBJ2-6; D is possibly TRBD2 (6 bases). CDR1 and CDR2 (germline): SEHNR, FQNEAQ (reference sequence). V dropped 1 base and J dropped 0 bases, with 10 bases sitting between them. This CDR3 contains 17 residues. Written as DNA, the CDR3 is TGTGCCAGCAGCTTAGGCCCCGGGGGCTCTGGGGCCAACGTCCTGACTTTC. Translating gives CASSLGPGGSGANVLTF. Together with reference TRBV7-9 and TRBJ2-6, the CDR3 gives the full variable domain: DTGVSQNPRHKITKRGQNVTFRCDPISEHNRLYWYRQTLGQGPEFLTYFQNEAQLEKSRLLSDRFSAERPKGSFSTLEIQRTEQGDSAMYLCASSLGPGGSGANVLTFGAGSRLTVL.

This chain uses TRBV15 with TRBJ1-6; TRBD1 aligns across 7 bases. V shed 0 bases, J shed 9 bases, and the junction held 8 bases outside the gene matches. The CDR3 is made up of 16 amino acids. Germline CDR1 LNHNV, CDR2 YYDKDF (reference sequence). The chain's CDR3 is CATSRDRTGLGSPLHF. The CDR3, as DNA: TGTGCCACCAGCAGAGATCGGACAGGTTTGGGTTCACCCCTCCACTTT. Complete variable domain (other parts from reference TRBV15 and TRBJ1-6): DAMVIQNPRYQVTQFGKPVTLSCSQTLNHNVMYWYQQKSSQAPKLLFHYYDKDFNNEADTPDNFQSRRPNTSFCFLDIRSPGLGDTAMYLCATSRDRTGLGSPLHFGNGTRLTVT.

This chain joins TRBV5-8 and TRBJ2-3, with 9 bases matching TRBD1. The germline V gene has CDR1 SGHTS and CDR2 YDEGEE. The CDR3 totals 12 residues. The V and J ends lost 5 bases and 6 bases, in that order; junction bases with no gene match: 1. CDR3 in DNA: TGTGCCAGCAGTGGACAGGGGGATACGCAGTATTTT. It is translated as CASSGQGDTQYF. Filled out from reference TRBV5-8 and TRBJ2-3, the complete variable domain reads EAGVTQSPTHLIKTRGQQATLRCSPISGHTSVYWYQQALGLGLQFLLWYDEGEERNRGNFPPRFSGRQFPNYSSELNVNALELEDSALYLCASSGQGDTQYFGPGTRLTVL.

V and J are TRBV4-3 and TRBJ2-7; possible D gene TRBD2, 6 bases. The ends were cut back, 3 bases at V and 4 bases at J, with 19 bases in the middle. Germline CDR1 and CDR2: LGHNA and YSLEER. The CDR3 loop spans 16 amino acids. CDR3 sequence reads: CASSQAIRGDFYEQYF. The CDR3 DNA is TGCGCCAGCAGCCAGGCCATAAGAGGGGACTTTTACGAGCAGTACTTC.

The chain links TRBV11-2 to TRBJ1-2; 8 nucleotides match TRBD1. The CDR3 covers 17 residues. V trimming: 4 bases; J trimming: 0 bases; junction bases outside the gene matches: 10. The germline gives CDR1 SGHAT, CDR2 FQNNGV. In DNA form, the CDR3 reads TGTGCCAGCAGCTCGTTACGACAGGGGCCAACTAACTATGGCTACACCTTC. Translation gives CASSSLRQGPTNYGYTF.

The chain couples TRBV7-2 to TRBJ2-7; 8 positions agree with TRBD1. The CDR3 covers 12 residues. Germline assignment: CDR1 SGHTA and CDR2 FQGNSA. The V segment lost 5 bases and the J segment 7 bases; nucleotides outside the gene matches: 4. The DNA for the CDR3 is TGTGCCAGCAGCCAGGGGGCAAGGGAGCAGTACTTC. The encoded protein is CASSQGAREQYF.

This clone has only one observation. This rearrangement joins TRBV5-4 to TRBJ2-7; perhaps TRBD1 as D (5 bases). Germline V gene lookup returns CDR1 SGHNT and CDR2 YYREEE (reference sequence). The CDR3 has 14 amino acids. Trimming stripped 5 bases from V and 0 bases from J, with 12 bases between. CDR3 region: CASSLTESSYEQYF. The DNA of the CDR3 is TGTGCCAGCAGTTTGACAGAGAGCTCCTACGAGCAGTACTTC.

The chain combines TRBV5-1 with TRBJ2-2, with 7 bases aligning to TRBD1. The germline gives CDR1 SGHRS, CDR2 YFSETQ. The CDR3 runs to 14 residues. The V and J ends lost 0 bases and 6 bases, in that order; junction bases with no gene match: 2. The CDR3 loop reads CASSLVQGAGELFF. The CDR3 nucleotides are TGCGCCAGCAGCTTGGTCCAGGGGGCCGGGGAGCTGTTTTTT.

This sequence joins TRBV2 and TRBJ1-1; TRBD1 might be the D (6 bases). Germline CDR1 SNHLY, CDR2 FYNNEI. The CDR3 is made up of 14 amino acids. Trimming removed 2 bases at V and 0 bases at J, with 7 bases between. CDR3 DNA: TGTGCCAGCAGTGAACAGGGGATGAACACTGAAGCTTTCTTT. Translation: CASSEQGMNTEAFF.

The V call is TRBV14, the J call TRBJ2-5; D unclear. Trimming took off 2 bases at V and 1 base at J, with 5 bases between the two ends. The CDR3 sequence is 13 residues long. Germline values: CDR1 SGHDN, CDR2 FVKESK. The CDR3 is CASSQRVQETQYF. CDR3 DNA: TGTGCCAGCAGCCAACGGGTCCAAGAGACCCAGTACTTC. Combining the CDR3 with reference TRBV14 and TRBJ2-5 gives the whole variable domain EAGVTQFPSHSVIEKGQTVTLRCDPISGHDNLYWYRRVMGKEIKFLLHFVKESKQDESGMPNNRFLAERTGGTYSTLKVQPAELEDSGVYFCASSQRVQETQYFGPGTRLLVL.

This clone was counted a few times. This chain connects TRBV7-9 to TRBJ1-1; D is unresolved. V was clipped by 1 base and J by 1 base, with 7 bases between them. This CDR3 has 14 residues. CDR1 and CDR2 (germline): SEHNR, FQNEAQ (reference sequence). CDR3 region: CASSLGGENTEAFF. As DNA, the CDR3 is TGTGCCAGCAGCTTAGGGGGAGAGAACACTGAAGCTTTCTTT.

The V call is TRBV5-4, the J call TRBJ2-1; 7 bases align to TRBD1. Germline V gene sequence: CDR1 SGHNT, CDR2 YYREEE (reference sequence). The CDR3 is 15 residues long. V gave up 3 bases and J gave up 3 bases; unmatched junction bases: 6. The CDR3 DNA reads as TGTGCCAGCAGCTCCAAGACAGGGAACTACAATGAGCAGTTCTTC. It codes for CASSSKTGNYNEQFF.

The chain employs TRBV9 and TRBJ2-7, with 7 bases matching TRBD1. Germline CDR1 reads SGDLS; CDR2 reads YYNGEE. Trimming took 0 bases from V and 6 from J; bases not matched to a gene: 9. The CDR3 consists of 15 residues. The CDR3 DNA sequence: TGTGCCAGCAGCGTAGCCTCACGGGGACAGAGCGAGCAGTACTTC. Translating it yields CASSVASRGQSEQYF.

The CDR3 protein is CASSLQTGTGATDTQYF. As DNA, the CDR3 is TGTGCCAGCAGCTTGCAGACCGGGACAGGGGCCACAGATACGCAGTATTTT. The V call is TRBV7-8, the J call TRBJ2-3; the match to TRBD1 covers 10 bases. The CDR3 totals 17 residues. CDR1 SGHVS and CDR2 FQNEAQ come from the germline V gene. Trimming took 3 bases from V and 2 from J; bases not matched to a gene: 8.

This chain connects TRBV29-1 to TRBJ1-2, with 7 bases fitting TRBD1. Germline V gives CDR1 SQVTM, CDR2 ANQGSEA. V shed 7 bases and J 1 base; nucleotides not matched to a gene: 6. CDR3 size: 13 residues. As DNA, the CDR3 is TGCAGCGGGCGGACAGGCCATAACTATGGCTACACCTTC. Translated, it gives CSGRTGHNYGYTF. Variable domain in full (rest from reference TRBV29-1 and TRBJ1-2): SAVISQKPSRDICQRGTSLTIQCQVDSQVTMMFWYRQQPGQSLTLIATANQGSEATYESGFVIDKFPISRPNLTFSTLTVSNMSPEDSSIYLCSGRTGHNYGYTFGSGTRLTVV.

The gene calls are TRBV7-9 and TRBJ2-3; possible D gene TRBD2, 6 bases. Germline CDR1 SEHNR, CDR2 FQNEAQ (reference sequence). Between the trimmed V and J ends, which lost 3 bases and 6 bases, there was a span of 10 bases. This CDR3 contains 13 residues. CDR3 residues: CASSFGAGDTQYF. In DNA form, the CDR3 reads TGTGCCAGCAGCTTCGGGGCGGGGGATACGCAGTATTTT. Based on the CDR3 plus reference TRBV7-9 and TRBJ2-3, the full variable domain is DTGVSQNPRHKITKRGQNVTFRCDPISEHNRLYWYRQTLGQGPEFLTYFQNEAQLEKSRLLSDRFSAERPKGSFSTLEIQRTEQGDSAMYLCASSFGAGDTQYFGPGTRLTVL.

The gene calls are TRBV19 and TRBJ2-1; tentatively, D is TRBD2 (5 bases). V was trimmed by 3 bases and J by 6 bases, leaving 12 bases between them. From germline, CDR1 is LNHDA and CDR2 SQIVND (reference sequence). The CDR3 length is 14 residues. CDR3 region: CASSIGVWGNEQFF. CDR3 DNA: TGTGCCAGTAGTATCGGGGTTTGGGGCAATGAGCAGTTCTTC.

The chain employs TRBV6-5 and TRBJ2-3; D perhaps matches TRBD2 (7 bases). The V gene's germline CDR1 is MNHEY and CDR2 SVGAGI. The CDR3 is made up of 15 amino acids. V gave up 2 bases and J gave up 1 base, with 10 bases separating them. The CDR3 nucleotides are TGTGCCAGCAGTTACAGGGAGGGGGGCACAGATACGCAGTATTTT. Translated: CASSYREGGTDTQYF.

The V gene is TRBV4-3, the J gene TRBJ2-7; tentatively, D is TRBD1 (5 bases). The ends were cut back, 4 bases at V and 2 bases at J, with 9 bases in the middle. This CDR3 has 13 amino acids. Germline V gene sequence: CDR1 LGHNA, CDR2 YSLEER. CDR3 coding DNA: TGCGCCAGCAGCCTAACAGGCGCCTACGAGCAGTACTTC. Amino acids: CASSLTGAYEQYF.

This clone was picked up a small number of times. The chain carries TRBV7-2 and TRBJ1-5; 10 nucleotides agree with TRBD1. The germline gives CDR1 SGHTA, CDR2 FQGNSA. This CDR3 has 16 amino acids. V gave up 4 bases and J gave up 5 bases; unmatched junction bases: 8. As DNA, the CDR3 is TGTGCCAGCAGCTCAGGGACAGGGGTTGGAGATCAGCCCCAGCATTTT. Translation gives CASSSGTGVGDQPQHF.

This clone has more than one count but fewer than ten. CDR3 nucleotides: TGTGCCAGCAGCTTAGTAGGGACAGGGGCATTAGGGCCCCAGCATTTT. The encoded protein is CASSLVGTGALGPQHF. V and J are TRBV7-2 and TRBJ1-5; 10 bases line up with TRBD1. This CDR3 is built from 16 residues. CDR1 is SGHTA, CDR2 FQGNSA, per germline. V lost 1 base to trimming and J lost 9 bases; unmatched junction nucleotides: 9. The full variable domain, with the rest looked up from reference TRBV7-2 and TRBJ1-5, is GAGVSQSPSNKVTEKGKDVELRCDPISGHTALYWYRQSLGQGLEFLIYFQGNSAPDKSGLPSDRFSAERTGGSVSTLTIQRTQQEDSAVYLCASSLVGTGALGPQHFGDGTRLSIL.

In DNA, the CDR3 is TGTGCCAGCAGCCGAGGGGCGGGGTGGGCAGATACGCAGTATTTT. The encoded protein is CASSRGAGWADTQYF. The chain combines TRBV5-4 with TRBJ2-3; D is possibly TRBD2 (6 bases). From germline, CDR1 is SGHNT and CDR2 YYREEE (reference sequence). V was cut by 4 bases and J by 4 bases, with 16 bases left in between. The CDR3 extends over 15 amino acids.

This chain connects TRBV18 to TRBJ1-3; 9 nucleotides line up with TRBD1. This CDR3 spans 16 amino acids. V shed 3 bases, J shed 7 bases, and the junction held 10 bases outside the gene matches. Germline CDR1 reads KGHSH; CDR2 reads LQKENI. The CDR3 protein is CASSPTGTGRGNTIYF. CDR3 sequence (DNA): TGTGCCAGCTCACCGACCGGGACAGGGCGTGGGAACACCATATATTTT.

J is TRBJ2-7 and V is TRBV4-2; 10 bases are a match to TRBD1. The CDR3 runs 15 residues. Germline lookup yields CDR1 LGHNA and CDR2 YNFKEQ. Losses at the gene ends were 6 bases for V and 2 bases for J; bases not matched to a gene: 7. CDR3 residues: CASRRGQGEAYEQYF. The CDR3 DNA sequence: TGTGCCAGCAGACGCGGACAGGGGGAGGCCTACGAGCAGTACTTC.

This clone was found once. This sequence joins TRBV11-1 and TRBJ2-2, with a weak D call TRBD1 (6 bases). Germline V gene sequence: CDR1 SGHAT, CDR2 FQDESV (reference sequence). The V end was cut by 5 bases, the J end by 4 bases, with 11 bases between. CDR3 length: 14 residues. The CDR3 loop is CASSDTGRTGELFF. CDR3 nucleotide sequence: TGTGCCAGCAGCGACACAGGGCGCACCGGGGAGCTGTTTTTT.

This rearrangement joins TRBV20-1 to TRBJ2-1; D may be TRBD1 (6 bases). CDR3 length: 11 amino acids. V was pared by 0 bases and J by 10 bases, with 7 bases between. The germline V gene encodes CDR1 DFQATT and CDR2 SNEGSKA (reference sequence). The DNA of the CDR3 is TGCAGTGCTAGAGACGGACAGGAGCAGTTCTTC. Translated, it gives CSARDGQEQFF.